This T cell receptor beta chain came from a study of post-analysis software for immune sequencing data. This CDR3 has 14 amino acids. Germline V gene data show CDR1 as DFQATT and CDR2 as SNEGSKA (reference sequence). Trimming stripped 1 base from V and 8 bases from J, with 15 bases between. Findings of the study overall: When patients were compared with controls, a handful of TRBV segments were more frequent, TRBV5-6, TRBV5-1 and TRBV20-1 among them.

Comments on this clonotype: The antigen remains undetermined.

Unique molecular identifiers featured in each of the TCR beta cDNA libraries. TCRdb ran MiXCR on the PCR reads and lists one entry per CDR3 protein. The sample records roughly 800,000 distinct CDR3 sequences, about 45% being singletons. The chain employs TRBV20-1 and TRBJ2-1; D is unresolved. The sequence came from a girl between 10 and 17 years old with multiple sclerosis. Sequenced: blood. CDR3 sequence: CSARVARIRDEQFF. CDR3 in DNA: TGCAGTGCTAGAGTGGCCCGCATTCGGGATGAGCAGTTCTTC.